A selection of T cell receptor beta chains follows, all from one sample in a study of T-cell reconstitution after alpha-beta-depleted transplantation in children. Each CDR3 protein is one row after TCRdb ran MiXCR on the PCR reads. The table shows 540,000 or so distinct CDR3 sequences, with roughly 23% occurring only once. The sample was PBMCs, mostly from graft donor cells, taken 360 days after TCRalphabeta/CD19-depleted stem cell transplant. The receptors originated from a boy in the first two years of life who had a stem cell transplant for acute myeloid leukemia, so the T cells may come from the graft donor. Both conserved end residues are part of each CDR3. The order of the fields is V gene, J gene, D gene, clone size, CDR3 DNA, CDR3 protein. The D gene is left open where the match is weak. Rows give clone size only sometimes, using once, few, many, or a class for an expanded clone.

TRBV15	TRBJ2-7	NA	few	TGTGCCACCAGCAGACATCAGGAGGCAGGCGAGCAGTACTTC	CATSRHQEAGEQYF
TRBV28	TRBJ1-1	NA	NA	TGTGCCAGCAGTGATAGGGGCAGGGCGGCTTTCTTT	CASSDRGRAAFF
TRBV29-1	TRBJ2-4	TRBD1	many	TGCAGCGTTAGGGGGCTAGCCAAAAACATTCAGTACTTC	CSVRGLAKNIQYF
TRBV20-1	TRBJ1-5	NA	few	TGCAGTGCTAGACCCCTACGCCTGGGTTCAGGACAGCCCCAGCATTTT	CSARPLRLGSGQPQHF
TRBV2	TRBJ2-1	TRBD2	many	TGTGCCAGCAGTGAACGGGCGGGGGAGGCCTACAATGAGCAGTTCTTC	CASSERAGEAYNEQFF
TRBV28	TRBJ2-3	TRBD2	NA	TGTGCCAGCCCCGGGGGGAGGTCCGCCGCAACAGATACGCAGTATTTT	CASPGGRSAATDTQYF
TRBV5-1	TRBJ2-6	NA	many	TGCGCCAGCAGCTTGTTGGGGATCCAAGGCGGGGCCAACGTCCTGACTTTC	CASSLLGIQGGANVLTF
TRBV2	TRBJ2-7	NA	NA	TGTGCCAGCACCAATGCGGAGGGGTCCTACGAGCAGTACTTC	CASTNAEGSYEQYF
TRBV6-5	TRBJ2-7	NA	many	TGTGCCAGCAGTTACTCTTACGGCGAGCAGTACTTC	CASSYSYGEQYF
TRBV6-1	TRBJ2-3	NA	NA	TGTGCCAGCATGGGATCGGGCGTGCCAGATACGCAGTATTTT	CASMGSGVPDTQYF
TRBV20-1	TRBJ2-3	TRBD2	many	TGCAGTGCGAGGACTAGCGGAACAGATACGCAGTATTTT	CSARTSGTDTQYF
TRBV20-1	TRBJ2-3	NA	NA	TGCAGTGCTAGCTCTGGGGGCCCCCAAGATACGCAGTATTTT	CSASSGGPQDTQYF
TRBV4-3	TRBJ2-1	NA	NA	TGCGCCAGCAGCCAAGTGAACAGGGAATACAATGAGCAGTTCTTC	CASSQVNREYNEQFF
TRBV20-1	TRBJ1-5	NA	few	TGCAGTGCCCAGGGGCAGGGCAATCAGCCCCAGCATTTT	CSAQGQGNQPQHF
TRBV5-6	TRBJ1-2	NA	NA	TGTGCCAGCGGAAAAGATGGCCCCGGCTACACCTTC	CASGKDGPGYTF
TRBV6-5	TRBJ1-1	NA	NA	TGTGCCAGCAGTTACGGGGGGTTGTACACTGAAGCTTTCTTT	CASSYGGLYTEAFF
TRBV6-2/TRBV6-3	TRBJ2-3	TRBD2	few	TGTGCCAGCAGTTATTCTCCTAGCGGGGACACAGATACGCAGTATTTT	CASSYSPSGDTDTQYF
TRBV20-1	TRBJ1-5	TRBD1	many	TGCAGTGTTCCTAACAGGGGGAATCAGCCCCAGCATTTT	CSVPNRGNQPQHF
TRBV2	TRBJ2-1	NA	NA	TGTGCCAGCGGGCCGGCGAACGGGAATGAGCAGTTCTTC	CASGPANGNEQFF
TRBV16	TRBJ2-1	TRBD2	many	TGTGCCAGCAGCCAATTGGAACCGGGACTAGGAAATCATGAGCAGTTCTTC	CASSQLEPGLGNHEQFF
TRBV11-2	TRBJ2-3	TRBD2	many	TGTGCCAGCAGCTCTCACTCTAGCGGGGGCCGGGCTGGGATGGATACGCAGTATTTT	CASSSHSSGGRAGMDTQYF
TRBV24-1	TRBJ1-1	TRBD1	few	TGTGCCACCAGTGAGAATACCGGGACAGCGCTAAACACTGAAGCTTTCTTT	CATSENTGTALNTEAFF
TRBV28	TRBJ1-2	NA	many	TGTGCCAGCAGTTTAAGAATCGCAGGGGCATTCGGCTACACCTTC	CASSLRIAGAFGYTF
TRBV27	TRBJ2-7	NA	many	TGTGCCAGCAGGGGGGACCCGGTTTGGGAGCAGTACTTC	CASRGDPVWEQYF
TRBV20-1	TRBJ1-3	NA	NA	TGCAGTGCTCGACAGGCCTCTGGAAACACCATATATTTT	CSARQASGNTIYF
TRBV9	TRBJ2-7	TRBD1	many	TGTGCCAGCAGCCCCCGGACAGGGGGCCGCTACGAGCAGTACTTC	CASSPRTGGRYEQYF
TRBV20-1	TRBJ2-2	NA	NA	TGCAGTGCTAGAGTTGACGGACGTCCGACCGGGGAGCTGTTTTTT	CSARVDGRPTGELFF
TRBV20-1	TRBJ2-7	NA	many	TGCAGTGCTAGGAGGGGGGGGCACGAGCAGTACTTC	CSARRGGHEQYF
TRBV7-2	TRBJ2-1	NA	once	TGTGCCAGCAGCGCGGACAGCCTTAGCCCCTACAATGAGCAGTTCTTC	CASSADSLSPYNEQFF
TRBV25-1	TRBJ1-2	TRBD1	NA	TGTGCCAGCAGAGCACCGGGACAGGGGTTTGGCTACACCTTC	CASRAPGQGFGYTF
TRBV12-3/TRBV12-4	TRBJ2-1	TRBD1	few	TGTGCCAGCAGTTACTCCCCCGGGACAGTGCAGTTCTTC	CASSYSPGTVQFF
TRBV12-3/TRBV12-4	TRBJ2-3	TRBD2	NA	TGTGCCAGCAGTCCCTACTCGGGGGGGCCGGGCACAGATACGCAGTATTTT	CASSPYSGGPGTDTQYF
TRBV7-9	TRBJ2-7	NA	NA	TGTGCCAGCAGATCAACAGGACACGAGCAGTACTTC	CASRSTGHEQYF
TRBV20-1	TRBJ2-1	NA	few	TGCAGTGGACGGGAACGAGACAATGAGCAGTTCTTC	CSGRERDNEQFF
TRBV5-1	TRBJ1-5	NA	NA	TGCGCCAGCAGCTTGGATGGTCCTAGCAATCAGCCCCAGCTTTTT	CASSLDGPSNQPQLF
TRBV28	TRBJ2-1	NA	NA	TGTGCCAGCAGTCCTCCAGGCCAACCCCTCTACAATGAGCAGTTCTTC	CASSPPGQPLYNEQFF
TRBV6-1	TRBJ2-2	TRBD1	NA	TGTGCCATCCACCGGGACAGGGGGCCAGGGGAGCTGTTTTTT	CAIHRDRGPGELFF
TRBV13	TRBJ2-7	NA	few	TGTGCCAGCAGCCACCACACCTACGACTACGAGCAGTACTTC	CASSHHTYDYEQYF
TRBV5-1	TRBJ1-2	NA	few	TGCGCCAGCAGCTTGGGTTCGGCAGAAGGAGGCTACACCTTC	CASSLGSAEGGYTF
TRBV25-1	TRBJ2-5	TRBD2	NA	TGTGCCAGCAGTGTCCTGGGCGGGGGATACCAAGAGACCCAGTACTTC	CASSVLGGGYQETQYF
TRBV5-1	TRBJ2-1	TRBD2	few	TGCGCCAGCAGCTTTGACCCCGGGGGGACGCCCTCCTACAATGAGCAGTTCTTC	CASSFDPGGTPSYNEQFF
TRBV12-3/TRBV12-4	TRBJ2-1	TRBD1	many	TGTGCCAGCAGTCATGACAGGGCTTCCTACAATGAGCAGTTCTTC	CASSHDRASYNEQFF
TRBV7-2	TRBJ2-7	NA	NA	TGTGCCAGCAGCTTGATGGGGGTCTACGAGCAGTACTTC	CASSLMGVYEQYF
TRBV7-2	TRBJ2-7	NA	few	TGTGCCAGCAGCTTGTTCTCCTACGAGCAGTACTTC	CASSLFSYEQYF
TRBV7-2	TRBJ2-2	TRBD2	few	TGTGCCAGCAGCCTTAGCGGGGGGTCCGGGGAGCTGTTTTTT	CASSLSGGSGELFF
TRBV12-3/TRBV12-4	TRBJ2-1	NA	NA	TGTGCCAGCAGTTTCCAGGACAGCAAGTTCTTC	CASSFQDSKFF